This TCR beta chain was documented in a study of cytomegalovirus exposure and HLA in healthy donors. General observations from the study: Roughly even sequencing depth across donors was the assumption behind the presence/absence analyses. In a later analysis, productive TCRs from donors in an Asian-associated ancestry cluster reportedly carried fewer N-insertions than the cohort mean. The later analysis indicated that the majority of CMV-associated TCR beta chains appeared HLA-restricted.

PCR employed 60 Vbeta and 13 Jbeta primers. The assay was immunoSEQ multiplex PCR, and TCRdb's table has in-frame clones only and misses some. The data show tens of thousands of clones, about 70% seen once. With 4 bases clipped from V and 5 bases from J, the junction kept 11 bases outside the gene matches. Germline V gives CDR1 SGHDT, CDR2 YYEEEE. The CDR3 runs to 17 residues. As for this clone: Its specificity is unknown.

The receptor was isolated from a man aged 25-45 years in good health and CMV-seronegative. The rearrangement joins TRBV5-6 to TRBJ2-1, with 11 bases matching TRBD2. The sample taken for sequencing was PBMCs. The CDR3, as DNA: TGTGCCAGCAGCCCTAGACCGGGACTAGCGGAAAACAATGAGCAGTTCTTC. It is translated as CASSPRPGLAENNEQFF.